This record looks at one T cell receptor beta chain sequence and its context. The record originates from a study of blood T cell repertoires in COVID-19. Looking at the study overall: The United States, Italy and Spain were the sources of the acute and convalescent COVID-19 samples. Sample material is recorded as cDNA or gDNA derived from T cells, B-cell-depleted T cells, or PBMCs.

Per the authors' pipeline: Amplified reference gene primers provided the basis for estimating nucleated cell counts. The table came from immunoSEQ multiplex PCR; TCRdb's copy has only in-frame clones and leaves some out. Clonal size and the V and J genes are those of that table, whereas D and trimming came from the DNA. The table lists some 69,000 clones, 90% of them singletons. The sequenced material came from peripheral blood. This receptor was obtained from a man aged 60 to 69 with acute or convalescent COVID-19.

The CDR3 DNA reads as TGTGCCACCAGCAGAGTACCGGGGTTTGAAGCTTTCTTT. This codes for CATSRVPGFEAFF. This chain joins TRBV15 and TRBJ1-1; D not resolved. CDR1 and CDR2 from the germline V gene are LNHNV and YYDKDF (reference sequence). Trimming removed 1 base from V and 7 bases from J, with 10 bases in between. The CDR3 covers 13 residues.